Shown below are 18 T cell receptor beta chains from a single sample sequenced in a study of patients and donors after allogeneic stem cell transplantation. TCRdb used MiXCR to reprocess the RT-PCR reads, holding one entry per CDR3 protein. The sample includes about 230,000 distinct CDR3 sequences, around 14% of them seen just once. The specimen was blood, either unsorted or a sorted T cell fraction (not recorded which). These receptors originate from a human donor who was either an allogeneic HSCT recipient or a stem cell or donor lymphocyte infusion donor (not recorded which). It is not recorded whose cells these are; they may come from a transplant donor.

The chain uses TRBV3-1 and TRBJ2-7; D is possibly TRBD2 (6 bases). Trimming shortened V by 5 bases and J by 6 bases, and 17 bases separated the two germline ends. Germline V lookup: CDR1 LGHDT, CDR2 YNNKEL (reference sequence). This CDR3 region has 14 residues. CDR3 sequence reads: CASSSWTGGTEQYF. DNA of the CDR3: TGTGCCAGCAGCAGCTGGACCGGGGGAACCGAGCAGTACTTC.

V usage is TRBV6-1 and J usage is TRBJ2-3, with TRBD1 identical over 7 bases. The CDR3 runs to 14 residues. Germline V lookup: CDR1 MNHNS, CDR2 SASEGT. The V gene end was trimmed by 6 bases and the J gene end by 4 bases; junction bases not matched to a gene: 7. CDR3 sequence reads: CASRARGGSDTQYF. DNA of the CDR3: TGTGCCAGCAGGGCCAGAGGGGGCTCAGATACGCAGTATTTT.

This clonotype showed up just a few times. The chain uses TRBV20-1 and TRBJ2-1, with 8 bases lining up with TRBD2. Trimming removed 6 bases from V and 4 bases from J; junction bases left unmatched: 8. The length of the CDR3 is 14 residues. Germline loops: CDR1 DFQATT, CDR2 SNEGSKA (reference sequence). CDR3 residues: CSAPPAGDYNEQFF. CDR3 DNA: TGCAGTGCCCCCCCAGCGGGAGATTACAATGAGCAGTTCTTC.

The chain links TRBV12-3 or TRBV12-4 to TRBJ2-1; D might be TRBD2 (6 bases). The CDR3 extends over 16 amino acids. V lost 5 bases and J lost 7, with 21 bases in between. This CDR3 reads CASSPYGGAFINEQFF. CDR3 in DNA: TGTGCCAGCAGTCCCTACGGGGGAGCTTTTATAAATGAGCAGTTCTTC.

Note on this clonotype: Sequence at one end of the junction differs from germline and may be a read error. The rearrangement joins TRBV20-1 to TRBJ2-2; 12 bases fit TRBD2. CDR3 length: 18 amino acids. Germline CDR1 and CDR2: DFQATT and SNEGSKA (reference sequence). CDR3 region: CSAKKPGLAGLNTGELFF. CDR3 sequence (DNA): TGCAGTGCTAAGAAACCGGGACTAGCGGGCCTTAACACCGGGGAGCTGTTTTTC.

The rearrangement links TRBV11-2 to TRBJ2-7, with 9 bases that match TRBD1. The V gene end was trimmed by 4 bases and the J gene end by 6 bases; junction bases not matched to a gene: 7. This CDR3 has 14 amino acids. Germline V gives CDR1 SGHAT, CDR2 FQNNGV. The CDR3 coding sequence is TGTGCCAGCAGCTCCCGGGACAGGGTAGCCGAGCAGTACTTC. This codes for CASSSRDRVAEQYF.

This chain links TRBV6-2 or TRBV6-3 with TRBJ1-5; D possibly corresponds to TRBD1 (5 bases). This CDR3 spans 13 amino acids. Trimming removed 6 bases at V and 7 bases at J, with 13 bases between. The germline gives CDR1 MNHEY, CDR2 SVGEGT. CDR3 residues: CASREKAGQPQHF. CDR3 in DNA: TGTGCCAGCAGGGAAAAGGCAGGGCAGCCCCAGCATTTT.

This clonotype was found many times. CDR3 DNA sequence: TGCGGAAGGGGACGGTTGAACACTGAAGCTTTCTTT. Translated: CGRGRLNTEAFF. This chain connects TRBV20-1 to TRBJ1-1; the D gene is possibly TRBD1 (5 bases). The CDR3 contains 12 residues. Germline V lookup: CDR1 DFQATT, CDR2 SNEGSKA (reference sequence).

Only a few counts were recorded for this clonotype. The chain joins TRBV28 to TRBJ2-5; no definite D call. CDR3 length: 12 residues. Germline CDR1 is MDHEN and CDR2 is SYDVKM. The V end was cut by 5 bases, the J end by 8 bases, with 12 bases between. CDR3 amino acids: CASSVDRRTQYF. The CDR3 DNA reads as TGTGCCAGCAGTGTAGACCGGAGAACCCAGTACTTC.

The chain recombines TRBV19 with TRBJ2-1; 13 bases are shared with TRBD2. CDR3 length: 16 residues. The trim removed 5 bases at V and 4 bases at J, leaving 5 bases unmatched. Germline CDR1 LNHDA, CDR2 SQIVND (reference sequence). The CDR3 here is CASSQRLAGGYNEQFF. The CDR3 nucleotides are TGTGCCAGTAGTCAAAGACTAGCGGGGGGATACAATGAGCAGTTCTTC. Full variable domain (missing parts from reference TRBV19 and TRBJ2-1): DGGITQSPKYLFRKEGQNVTLSCEQNLNHDAMYWYRQDPGQGLRLIYYSQIVNDFQKGDIAEGYSVSREKKESFPLTVTSAQKNPTAFYLCASSQRLAGGYNEQFFGPGTRLTVL.

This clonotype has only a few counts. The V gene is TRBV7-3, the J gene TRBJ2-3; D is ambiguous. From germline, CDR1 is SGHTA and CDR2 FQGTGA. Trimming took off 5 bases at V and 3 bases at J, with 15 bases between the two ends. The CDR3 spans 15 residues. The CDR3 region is CASSPGLRPTDTQYF. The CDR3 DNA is TGTGCCAGCAGCCCTGGATTGAGGCCGACAGATACGCAGTATTTT.

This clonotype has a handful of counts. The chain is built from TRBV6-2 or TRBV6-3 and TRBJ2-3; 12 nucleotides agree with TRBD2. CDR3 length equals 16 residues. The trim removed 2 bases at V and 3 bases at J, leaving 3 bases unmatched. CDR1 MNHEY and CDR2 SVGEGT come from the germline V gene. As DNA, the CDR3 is TGTGCCAGCAGTTACGTAGGACTAGCGGGGACAGATACGCAGTATTTT. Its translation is CASSYVGLAGTDTQYF.

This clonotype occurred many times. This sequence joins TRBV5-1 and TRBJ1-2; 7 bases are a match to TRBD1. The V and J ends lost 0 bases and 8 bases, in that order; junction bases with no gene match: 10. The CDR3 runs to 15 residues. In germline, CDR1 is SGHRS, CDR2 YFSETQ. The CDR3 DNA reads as TGCGCCAGCAGCTTGGCCGGTAAAGGGGGCGGAGGCTACACCTTC. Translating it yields CASSLAGKGGGGYTF.

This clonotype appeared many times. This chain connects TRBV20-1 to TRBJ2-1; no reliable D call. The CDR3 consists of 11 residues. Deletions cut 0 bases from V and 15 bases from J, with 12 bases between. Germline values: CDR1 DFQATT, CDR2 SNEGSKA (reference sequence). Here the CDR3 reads CSARDGPRGFF. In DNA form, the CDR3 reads TGCAGTGCTAGAGATGGACCTCGCGGGTTCTTC.

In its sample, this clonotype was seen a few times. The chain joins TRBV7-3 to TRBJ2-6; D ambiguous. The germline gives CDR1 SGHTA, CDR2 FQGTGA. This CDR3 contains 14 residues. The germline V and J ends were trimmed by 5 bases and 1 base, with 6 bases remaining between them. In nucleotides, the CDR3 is TGTGCCAGCAGCCCAAATTCTGGGGCCAACGTCCTGACTTTC. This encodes CASSPNSGANVLTF.

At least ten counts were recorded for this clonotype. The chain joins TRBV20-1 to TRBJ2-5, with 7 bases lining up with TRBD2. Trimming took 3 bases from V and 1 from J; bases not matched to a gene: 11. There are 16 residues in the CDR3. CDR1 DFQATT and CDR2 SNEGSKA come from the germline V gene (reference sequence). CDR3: CSASPSGAIAQETQYF. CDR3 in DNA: TGCAGTGCTAGCCCGAGCGGGGCCATCGCCCAAGAGACCCAGTACTTC.

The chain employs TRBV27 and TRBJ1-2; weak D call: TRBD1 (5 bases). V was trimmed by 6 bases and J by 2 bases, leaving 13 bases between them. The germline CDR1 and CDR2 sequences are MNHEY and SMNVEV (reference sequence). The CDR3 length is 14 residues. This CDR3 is CASRPEWGNYGYTF. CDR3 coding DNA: TGTGCCAGCAGGCCGGAATGGGGGAACTATGGCTACACCTTC.

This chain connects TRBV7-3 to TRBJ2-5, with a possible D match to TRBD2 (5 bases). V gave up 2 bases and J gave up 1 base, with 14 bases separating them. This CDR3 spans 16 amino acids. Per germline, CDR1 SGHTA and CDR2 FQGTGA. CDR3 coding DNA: TGTGCCAGCAGCTTACTAGGTCGTCGGGGCCAAGAGACCCAGTACTTC. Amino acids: CASSLLGRRGQETQYF.